The T cell receptor beta chain under discussion was sequenced for a study of PD-L1 blockade in urothelial cancer. Broader study findings: Pretreatment TCR clonality in blood, when below the median, was predictive of better survival.

Trimming removed 3 bases from V and 6 bases from J, with 6 bases in between. Germline CDR1 reads MDHEN; CDR2 reads SYDVKM. This CDR3 is built from 12 residues. The method was immunoSEQ multiplex PCR; TCRdb's version includes in-frame clones alone and lacks a portion of them. This sample has 90,000 or so clones, with 85% to 90% found just once. On this clone itself: Its antigen is unidentified.

The time point was: pretreatment peripheral blood. The rearrangement uses TRBV28 and TRBJ2-1; no definite D call. Sequencing used PBMCs, obtained around atezolizumab (anti-PD-L1) treatment. The TCR originated in a man between 60 and 75 years old with urothelial cancer. This chain's CDR3 is CASSFRPNEQFF. In DNA form, the CDR3 reads TGTGCCAGCAGTTTCAGGCCCAATGAGCAGTTCTTC.